This T cell receptor beta chain is drawn from a study of cytomegalovirus exposure and HLA in healthy donors. Study-level points and caveats: The study labeled fewer than 200 TCR beta chains cytomegalovirus-associated. According to an earlier analysis, most TCR beta V segments yielded productive rearrangements about 90% or about 30% of the time.

Of note for this clone: Its matching antigen is unknown.

Germline V CDR1 and CDR2: MDHEN, SYDVKM. The length of the CDR3 is 15 residues. Germline trimming cut 6 bases from V and 4 bases from J; bases unmatched to any gene: 11. PCR involved 60 Vbeta and 13 Jbeta primers. Repertoires were generated with immunoSEQ multiplex PCR, while TCRdb's copy carries only in-frame clones and drops some. Here the sample spans under 150,000 clones, 75% to 80% being singletons. This chain connects TRBV28 to TRBJ1-2; 7 bases align to TRBD1. The TCR comes from a woman aged 55-69 years in good health and CMV-seronegative. Sequencing input: PBMCs. Written as DNA, the CDR3 is TGTGCCAGCAGCAACCTAGGGACAGCCCTCTATGGCTACACCTTC. Translated, it gives CASSNLGTALYGYTF.